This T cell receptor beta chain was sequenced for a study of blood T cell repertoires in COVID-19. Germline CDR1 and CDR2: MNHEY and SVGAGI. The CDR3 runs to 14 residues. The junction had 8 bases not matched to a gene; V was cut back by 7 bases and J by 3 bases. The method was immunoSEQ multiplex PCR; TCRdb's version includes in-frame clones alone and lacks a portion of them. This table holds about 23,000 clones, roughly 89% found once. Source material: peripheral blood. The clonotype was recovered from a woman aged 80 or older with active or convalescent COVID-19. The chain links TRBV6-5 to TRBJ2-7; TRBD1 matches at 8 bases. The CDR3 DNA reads TGTGCCAGCACCCGGACAGGGCCGAACTACGAGCAGTACTTC. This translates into CASTRTGPNYEQYF.